This TCR beta chain is drawn from a study of control samples from healthy donors and cancer patients. This clone came up once. The method was immunoSEQ multiplex PCR; TCRdb's version includes in-frame clones alone and lacks a portion of them. This table has some 100,000 clones, about 80% appearing once. The clonotype was recovered from a woman aged 30 to 39 in good health. The sequenced material came from blood.

CDR3 nucleotide sequence: TGTGCCACTGGACAGGGCGGTCAGCCCCAGCATTTT. This sequence encodes CATGQGGQPQHF. This chain joins TRBV24-1 and TRBJ1-5; 8 bases are a match to TRBD1. The germline CDR1 and CDR2 sequences are KGHDR and SFDVKD. The CDR3 is made up of 12 amino acids. Germline trimming cut 10 bases from V and 6 bases from J; bases unmatched to any gene: 4.